This record concerns one TCR beta chain sequence. This record comes from a study of blood T cell repertoires in COVID-19. V dropped 2 bases and J dropped 7 bases, with 14 bases sitting between them. Germline CDR1 and CDR2: MNHEY and SVGAGI. CDR3 length: 14 residues. In the authors' workflow: From reference gene primer amplification, estimates of nucleated cell counts were derived. Generated by immunoSEQ multiplex PCR, the TCRdb table keeps only in-frame clones and is missing some. D and trimming come from the DNA, and the V and J calls and clone size come from that table. The profile shows hundreds of thousands of clones, around 90% of them singletons. Enrollees, roughly 18 to 89 years old, lived in approximately 24 US areas.

V and J are TRBV6-5 and TRBJ1-2; D is unclear. Material for sequencing was PBMCs or T cells enriched from blood (not recorded which). The clonotype comes from a woman aged 18 to 35 who had recovered from COVID-19. CDR3: CASSYPGRLGGYTF. DNA of the CDR3: TGTGCCAGCAGTTACCCCGGCAGACTTGGTGGCTACACCTTC.